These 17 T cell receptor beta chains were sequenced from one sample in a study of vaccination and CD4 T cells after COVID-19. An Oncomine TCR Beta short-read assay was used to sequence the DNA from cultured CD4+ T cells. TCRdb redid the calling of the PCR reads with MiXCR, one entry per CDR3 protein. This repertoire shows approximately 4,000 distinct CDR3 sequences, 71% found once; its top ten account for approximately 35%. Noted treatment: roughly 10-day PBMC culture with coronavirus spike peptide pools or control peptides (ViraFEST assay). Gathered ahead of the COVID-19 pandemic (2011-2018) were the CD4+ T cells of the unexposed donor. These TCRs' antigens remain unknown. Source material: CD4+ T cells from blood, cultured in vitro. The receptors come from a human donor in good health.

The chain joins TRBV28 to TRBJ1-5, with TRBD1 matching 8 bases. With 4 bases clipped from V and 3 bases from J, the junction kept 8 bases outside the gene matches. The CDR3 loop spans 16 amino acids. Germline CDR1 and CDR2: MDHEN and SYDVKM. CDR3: CASSSWTGMANQPQHF. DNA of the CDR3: TGTGCCAGCAGTTCGTGGACAGGGATGGCCAATCAGCCCCAGCATTTT.

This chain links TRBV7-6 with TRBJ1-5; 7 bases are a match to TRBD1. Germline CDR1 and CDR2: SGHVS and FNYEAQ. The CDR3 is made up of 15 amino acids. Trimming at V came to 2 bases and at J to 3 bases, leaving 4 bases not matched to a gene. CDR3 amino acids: CASSLPGTDNQPQHF. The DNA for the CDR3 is TGTGCCAGCAGCTTACCCGGGACAGACAATCAGCCCCAGCATTTT.

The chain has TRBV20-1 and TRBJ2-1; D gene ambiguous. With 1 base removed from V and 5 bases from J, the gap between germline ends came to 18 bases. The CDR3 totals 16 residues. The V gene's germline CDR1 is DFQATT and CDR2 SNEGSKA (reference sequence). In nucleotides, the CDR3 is TGCAGTGCTAGAGCGACCGGGCCCTCCCGCCACAATGAGCAGTTCTTC. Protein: CSARATGPSRHNEQFF.

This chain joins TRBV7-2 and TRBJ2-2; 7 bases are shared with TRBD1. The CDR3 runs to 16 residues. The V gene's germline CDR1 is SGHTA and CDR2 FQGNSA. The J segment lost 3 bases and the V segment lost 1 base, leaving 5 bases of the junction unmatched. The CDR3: CASSLGVGGYTGELFF. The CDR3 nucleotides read TGTGCCAGCAGCTTAGGGGTAGGGGGCTACACCGGGGAGCTGTTTTTT.

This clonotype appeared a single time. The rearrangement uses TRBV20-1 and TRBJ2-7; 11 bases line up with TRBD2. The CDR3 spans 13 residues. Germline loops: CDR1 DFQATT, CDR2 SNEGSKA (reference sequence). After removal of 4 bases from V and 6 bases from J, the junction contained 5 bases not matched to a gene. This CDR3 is CSAIAGGPGEQYF. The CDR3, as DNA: TGCAGTGCTATAGCGGGAGGGCCTGGCGAGCAGTACTTC.

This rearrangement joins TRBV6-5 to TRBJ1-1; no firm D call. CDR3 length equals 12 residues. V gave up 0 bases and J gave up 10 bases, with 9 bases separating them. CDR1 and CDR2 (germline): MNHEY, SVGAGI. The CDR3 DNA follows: TGTGCCAGCAGTTACTCGGGCCGCGGAGCTTTCTTT. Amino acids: CASSYSGRGAFF.

Here the CDR3 DNA reads TGTGCCAGCAGCCCGGGGACAGGGAGAAACACCATATATTTT. Translation gives CASSPGTGRNTIYF. This rearrangement joins TRBV7-9 to TRBJ1-3; 9 bases align to TRBD1. The junction had 4 bases not matched to a gene; V was cut back by 5 bases and J by 5 bases. This CDR3 is built from 14 residues. Per the germline V gene, CDR1 is SEHNR and CDR2 is FQNEAQ (reference sequence). The full variable domain, completed using reference TRBV7-9 and TRBJ1-3, is DTGVSQNPRHKITKRGQNVTFRCDPISEHNRLYWYRQTLGQGPEFLTYFQNEAQLEKSRLLSDRFSAERPKGSFSTLEIQRTEQGDSAMYLCASSPGTGRNTIYFGEGSWLTVV.

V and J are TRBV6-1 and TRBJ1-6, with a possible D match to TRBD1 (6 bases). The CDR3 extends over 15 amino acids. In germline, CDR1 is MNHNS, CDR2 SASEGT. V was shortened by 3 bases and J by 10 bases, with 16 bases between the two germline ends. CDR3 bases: TGTGCCAGCAGTGAGGGAACAGGGTGGGGCTCACCCCTCCACTTT. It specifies CASSEGTGWGSPLHF.

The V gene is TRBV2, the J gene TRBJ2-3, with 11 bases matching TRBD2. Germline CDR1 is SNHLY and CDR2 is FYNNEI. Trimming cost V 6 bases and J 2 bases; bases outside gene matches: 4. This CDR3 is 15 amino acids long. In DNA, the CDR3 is TGTGCCAGCAGATTAGCGGGGGGGACCACAGATACGCAGTATTTT. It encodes CASRLAGGTTDTQYF.

As DNA, the CDR3 is TGTGCCTCCAGGGGGAGGGCCGGCACTGAAGCTTTCTTT. Translating it yields CASRGRAGTEAFF. The chain links TRBV27 to TRBJ1-1, with 7 bases matching TRBD1. The CDR3 is 13 residues long. Germline assignment: CDR1 MNHEY and CDR2 SMNVEV (reference sequence). V was clipped by 11 bases and J by 4 bases; unmatched bases: 10.

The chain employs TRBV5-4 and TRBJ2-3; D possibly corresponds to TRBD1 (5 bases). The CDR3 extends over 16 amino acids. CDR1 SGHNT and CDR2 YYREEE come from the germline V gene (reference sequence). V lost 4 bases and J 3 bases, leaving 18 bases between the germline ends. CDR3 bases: TGTGCCAGCAGCACGCGTCGACCTGGGGCAACAGATACGCAGTATTTT. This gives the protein CASSTRRPGATDTQYF.

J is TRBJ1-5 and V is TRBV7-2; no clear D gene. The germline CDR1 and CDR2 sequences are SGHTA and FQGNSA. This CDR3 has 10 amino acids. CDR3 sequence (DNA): TGTCCAGCCTACAATCAGCCCCAGCATTTT. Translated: CPAYNQPQHF.

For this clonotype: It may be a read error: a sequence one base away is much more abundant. CDR3 amino acids: CASSLVAESNYSYTF. In DNA, the CDR3 is TGTGCCAGCAGCTTAGTAGCAGAATCTAACTATAGCTACACCTTC. The rearrangement uses TRBV7-2 and TRBJ1-2, with D uncertain. This CDR3 has 15 amino acids. Germline CDR1 and CDR2: SGHTA and FQGNSA.

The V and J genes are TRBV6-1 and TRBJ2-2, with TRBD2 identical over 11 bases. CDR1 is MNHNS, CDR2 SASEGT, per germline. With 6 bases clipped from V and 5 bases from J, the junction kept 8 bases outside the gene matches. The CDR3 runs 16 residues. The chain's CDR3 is CASRSSSGRSTGELFF. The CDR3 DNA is TGTGCCAGCAGGTCGTCTAGCGGGAGGTCGACCGGGGAGCTGTTTTTT.

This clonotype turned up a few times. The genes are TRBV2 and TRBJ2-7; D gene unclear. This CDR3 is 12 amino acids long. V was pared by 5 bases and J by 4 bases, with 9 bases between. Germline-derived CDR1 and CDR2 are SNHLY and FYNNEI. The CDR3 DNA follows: TGTGCCAGCAGTAATACAGAGTACGAGCAGTACTTC. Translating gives CASSNTEYEQYF.

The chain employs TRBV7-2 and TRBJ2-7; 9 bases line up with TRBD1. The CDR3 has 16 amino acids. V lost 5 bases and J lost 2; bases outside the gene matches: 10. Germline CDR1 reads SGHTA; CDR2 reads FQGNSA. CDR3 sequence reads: CASSPGTGNPAYEQYF. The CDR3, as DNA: TGTGCCAGCAGCCCCGGGACAGGGAATCCTGCCTACGAGCAGTACTTC.

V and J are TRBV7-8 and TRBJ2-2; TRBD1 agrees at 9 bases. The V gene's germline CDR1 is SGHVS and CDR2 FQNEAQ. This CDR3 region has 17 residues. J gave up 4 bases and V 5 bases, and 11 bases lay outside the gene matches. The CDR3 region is CASSPHRRQGGTGELFF. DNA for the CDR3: TGTGCCAGCAGCCCGCACCGCCGACAGGGGGGCACCGGGGAGCTGTTTTTT.